The T cell receptor beta chain described here comes from a study of blood T cell repertoires in COVID-19. The CDR3 covers 15 residues. V shed 3 bases, J shed 6 bases, and the junction held 8 bases outside the gene matches. Germline lookup yields CDR1 SGHRS and CDR2 YFSETQ. TCRdb's copy holds only in-frame clones and misses some; the assay was immunoSEQ multiplex PCR. This sample has 23,000 or so clones, with approximately 90% found just once. The chain carries TRBV5-1 and TRBJ1-2, with TRBD1 matching over 10 bases. The TCR comes from a human donor in a cohort sampled during active COVID-19. Sequencing was performed on peripheral blood. The CDR3 is CASSWAGTGEDGYTF. CDR3 bases: TGCGCCAGCAGCTGGGCCGGGACAGGGGAGGATGGCTACACCTTC.